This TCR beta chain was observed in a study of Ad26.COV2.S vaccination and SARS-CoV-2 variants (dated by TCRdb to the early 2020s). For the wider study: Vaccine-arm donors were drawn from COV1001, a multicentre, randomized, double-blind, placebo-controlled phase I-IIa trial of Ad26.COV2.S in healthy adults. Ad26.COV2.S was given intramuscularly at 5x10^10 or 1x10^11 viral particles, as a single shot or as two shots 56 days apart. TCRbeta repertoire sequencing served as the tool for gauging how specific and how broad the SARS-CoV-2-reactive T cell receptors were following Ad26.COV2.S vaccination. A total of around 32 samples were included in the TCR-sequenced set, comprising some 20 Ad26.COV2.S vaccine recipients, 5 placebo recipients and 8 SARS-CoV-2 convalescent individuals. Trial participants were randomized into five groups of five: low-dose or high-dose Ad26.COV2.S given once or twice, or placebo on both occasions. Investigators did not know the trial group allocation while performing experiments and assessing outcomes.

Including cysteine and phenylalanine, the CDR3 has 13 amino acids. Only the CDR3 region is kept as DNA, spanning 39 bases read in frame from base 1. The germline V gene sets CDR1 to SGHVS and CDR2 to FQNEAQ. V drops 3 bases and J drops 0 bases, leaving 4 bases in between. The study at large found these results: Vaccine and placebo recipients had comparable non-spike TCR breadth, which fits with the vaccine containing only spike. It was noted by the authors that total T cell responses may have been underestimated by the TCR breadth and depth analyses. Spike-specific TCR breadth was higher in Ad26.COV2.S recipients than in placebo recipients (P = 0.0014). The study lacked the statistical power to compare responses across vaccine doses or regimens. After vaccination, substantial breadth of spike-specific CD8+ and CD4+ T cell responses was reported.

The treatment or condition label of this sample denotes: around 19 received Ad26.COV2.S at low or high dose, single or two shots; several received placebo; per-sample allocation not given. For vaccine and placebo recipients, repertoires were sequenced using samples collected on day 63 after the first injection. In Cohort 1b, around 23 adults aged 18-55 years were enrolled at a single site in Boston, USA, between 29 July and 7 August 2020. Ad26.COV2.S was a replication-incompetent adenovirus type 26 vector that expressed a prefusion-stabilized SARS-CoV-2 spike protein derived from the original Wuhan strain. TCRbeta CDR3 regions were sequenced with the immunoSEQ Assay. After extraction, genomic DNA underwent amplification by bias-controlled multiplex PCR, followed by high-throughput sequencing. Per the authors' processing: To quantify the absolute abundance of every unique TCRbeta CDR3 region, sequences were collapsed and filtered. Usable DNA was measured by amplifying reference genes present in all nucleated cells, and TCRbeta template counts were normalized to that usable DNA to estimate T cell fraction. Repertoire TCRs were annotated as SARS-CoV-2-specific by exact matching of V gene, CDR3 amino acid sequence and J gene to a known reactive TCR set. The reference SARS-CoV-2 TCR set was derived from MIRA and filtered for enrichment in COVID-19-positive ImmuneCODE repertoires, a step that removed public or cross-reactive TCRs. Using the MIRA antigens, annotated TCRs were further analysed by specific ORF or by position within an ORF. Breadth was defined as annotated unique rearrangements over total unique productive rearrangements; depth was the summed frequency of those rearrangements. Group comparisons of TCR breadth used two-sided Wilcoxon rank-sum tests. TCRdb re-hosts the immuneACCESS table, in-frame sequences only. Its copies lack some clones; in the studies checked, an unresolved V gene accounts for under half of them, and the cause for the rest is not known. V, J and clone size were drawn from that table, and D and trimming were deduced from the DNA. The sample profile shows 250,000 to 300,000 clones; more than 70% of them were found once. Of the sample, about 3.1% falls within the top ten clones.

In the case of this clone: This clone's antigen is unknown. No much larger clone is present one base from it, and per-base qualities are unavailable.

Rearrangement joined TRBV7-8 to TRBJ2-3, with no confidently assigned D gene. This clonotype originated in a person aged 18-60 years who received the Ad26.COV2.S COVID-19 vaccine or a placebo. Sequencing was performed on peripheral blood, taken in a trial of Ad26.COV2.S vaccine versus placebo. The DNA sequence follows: TGTGCCAGCAGCTTCTACAGCACAGATACGCAGTATTTT. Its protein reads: CASSFYSTDTQYF.